This TCR beta chain was retrieved from a study of blood T cell repertoires in COVID-19. For the study at large: Acute and convalescent COVID-19 samples came from the United States, Italy and Spain. PBMCs, B-cell-depleted T cells, or T cells were the source of the cDNA or gDNA that made up the material.

Two negative PCRs, clearance, or symptom resolution had been documented for recovered Cohort 3 donors. Assay used: immunoSEQ multiplex PCR; TCRdb lists only in-frame clones, some missing. The sample holds more than 350,000 clones, 80% to 90% seen once. With V trimmed by 4 bases and J by 3 bases, 3 bases remained unmatched. Germline V gene data show CDR1 as SGHTS and CDR2 as YDEGEE. This CDR3 is built from 15 residues. This chain uses TRBV5-8 with TRBJ2-1, with TRBD2 matching 11 bases. Source material: PBMCs or T cells enriched from blood (not recorded which). The clonotype originates from a man aged 18 to 30 who had recovered from COVID-19. CDR3 DNA sequence: TGTGCCAGCAGCGTGGGACTAGCGGTCTACAATGAGCAGTTCTTC. Protein sequence: CASSVGLAVYNEQFF.